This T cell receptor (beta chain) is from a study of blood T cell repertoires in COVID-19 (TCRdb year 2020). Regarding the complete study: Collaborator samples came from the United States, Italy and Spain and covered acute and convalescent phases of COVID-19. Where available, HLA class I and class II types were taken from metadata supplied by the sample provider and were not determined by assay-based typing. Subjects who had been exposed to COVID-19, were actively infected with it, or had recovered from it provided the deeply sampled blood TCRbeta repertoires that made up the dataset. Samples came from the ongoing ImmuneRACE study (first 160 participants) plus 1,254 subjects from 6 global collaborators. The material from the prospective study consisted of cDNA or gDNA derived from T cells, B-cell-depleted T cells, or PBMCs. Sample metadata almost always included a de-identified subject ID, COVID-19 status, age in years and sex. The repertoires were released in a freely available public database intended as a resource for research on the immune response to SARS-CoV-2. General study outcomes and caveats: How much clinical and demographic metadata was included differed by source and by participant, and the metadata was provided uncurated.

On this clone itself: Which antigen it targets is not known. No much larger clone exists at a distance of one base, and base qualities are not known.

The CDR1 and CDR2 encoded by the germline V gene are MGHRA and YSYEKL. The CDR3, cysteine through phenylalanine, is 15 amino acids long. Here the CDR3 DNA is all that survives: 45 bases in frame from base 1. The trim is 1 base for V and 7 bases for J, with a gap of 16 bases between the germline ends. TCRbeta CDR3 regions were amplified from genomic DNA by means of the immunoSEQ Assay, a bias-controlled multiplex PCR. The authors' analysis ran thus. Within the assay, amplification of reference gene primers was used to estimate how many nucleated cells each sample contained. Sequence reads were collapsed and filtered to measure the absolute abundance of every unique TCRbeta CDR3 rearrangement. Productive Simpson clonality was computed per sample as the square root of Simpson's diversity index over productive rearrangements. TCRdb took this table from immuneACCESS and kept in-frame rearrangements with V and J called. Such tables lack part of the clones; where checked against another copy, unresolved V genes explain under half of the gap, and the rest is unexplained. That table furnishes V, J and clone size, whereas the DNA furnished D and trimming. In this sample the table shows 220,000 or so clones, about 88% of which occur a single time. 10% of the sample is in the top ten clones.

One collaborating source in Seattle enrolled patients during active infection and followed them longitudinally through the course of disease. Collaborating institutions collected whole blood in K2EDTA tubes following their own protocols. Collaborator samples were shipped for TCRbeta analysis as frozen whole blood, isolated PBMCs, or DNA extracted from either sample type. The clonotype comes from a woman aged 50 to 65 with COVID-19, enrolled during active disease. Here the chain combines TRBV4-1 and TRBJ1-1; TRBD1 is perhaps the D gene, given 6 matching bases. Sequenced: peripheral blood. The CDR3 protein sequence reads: CASSQVEGQISEAFF. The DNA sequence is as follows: TGCGCCAGCAGCCAAGTTGAGGGACAAATAAGTGAAGCTTTCTTT.